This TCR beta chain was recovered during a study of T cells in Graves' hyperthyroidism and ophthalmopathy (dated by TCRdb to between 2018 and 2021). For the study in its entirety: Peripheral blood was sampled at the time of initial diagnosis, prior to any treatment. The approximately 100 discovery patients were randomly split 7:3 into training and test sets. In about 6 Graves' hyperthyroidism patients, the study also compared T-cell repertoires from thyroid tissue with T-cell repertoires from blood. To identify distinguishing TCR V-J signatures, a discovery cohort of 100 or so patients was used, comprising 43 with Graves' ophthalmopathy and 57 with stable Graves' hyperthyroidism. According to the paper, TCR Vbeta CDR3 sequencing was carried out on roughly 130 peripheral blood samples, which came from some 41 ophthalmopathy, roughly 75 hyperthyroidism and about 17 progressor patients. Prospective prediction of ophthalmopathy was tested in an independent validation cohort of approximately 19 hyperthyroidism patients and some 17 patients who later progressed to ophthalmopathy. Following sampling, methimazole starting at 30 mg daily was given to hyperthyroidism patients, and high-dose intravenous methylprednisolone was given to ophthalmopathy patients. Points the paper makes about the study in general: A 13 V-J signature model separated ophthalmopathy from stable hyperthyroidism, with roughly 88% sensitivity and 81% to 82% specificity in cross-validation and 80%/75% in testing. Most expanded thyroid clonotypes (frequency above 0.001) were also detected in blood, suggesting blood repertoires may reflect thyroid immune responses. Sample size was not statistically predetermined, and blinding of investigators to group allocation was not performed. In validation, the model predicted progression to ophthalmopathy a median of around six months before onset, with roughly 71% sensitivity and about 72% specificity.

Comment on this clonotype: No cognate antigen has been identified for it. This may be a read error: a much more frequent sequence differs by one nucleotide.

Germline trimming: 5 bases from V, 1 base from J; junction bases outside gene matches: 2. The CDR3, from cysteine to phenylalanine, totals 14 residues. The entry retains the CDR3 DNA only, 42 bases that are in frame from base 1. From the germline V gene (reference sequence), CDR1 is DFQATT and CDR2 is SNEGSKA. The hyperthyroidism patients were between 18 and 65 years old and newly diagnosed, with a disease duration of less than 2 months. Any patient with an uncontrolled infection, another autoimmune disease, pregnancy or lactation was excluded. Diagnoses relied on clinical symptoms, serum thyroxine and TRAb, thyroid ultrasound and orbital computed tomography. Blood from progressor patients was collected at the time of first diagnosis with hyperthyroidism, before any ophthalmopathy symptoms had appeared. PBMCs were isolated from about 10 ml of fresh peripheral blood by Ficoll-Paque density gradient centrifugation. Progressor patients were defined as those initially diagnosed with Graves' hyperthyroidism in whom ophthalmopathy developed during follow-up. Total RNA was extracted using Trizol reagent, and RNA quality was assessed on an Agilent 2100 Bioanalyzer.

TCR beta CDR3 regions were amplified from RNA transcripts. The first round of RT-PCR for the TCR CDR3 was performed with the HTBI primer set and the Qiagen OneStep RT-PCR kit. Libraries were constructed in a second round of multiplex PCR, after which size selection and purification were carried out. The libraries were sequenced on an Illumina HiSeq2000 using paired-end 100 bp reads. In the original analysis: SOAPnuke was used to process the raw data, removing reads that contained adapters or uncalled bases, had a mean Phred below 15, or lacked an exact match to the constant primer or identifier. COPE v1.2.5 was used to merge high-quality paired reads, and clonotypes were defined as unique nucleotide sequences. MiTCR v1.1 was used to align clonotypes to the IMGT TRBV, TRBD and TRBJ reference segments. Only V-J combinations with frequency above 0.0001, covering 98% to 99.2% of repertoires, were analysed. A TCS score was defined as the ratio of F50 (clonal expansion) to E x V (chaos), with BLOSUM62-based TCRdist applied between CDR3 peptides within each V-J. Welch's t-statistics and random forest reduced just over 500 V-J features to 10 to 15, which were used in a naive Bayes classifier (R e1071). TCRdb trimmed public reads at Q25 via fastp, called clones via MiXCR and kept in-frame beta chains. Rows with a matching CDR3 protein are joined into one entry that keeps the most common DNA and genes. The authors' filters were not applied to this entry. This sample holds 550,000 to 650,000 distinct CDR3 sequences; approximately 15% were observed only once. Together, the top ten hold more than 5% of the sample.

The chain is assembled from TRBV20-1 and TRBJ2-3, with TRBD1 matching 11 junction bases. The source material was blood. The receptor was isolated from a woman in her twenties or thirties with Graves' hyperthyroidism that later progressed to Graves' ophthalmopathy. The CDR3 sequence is CSARTGGGTDTQYF. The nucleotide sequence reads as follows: TGCAGTGCTCGGACAGGGGGCGGCACAGATACGCAGTATTTT.